This T cell receptor (beta chain) is drawn from a study of blood T cells in healthy people across ages. Then a second PCR, running roughly 7 to 11 cycles, was carried out with a sample-barcoded 5' primer and a J-beta primer mix. TCRdb analysed the 5' RACE reads with MiXCR anew, one entry per CDR3 protein. The sample has under 800,000 distinct CDR3 sequences, around 40% seen once. The source material was blood. The TCR comes from a woman in her sixties in good health.

CDR3 DNA: TGTGCCAGCAGCATGGGACTAGCGGGGGCGACAGATACGCAGTATTTT. This gives the protein CASSMGLAGATDTQYF. The chain employs TRBV5-6 and TRBJ2-3, with 14 bases matching TRBD2. This CDR3 region has 16 residues. J lost 3 bases, V lost 4 bases, and 4 bases had no gene match. CDR1 SGHDT and CDR2 YYEEEE come from the germline V gene. The variable domain in full, completed from reference TRBV5-6 and TRBJ2-3, reads DAGVTQSPTHLIKTRGQQVTLRCSPKSGHDTVSWYQQALGQGPQFIFQYYEEEERQRGNFPDRFSGHQFPNYSSELNVNALLLGDSALYLCASSMGLAGATDTQYFGPGTRLTVL.